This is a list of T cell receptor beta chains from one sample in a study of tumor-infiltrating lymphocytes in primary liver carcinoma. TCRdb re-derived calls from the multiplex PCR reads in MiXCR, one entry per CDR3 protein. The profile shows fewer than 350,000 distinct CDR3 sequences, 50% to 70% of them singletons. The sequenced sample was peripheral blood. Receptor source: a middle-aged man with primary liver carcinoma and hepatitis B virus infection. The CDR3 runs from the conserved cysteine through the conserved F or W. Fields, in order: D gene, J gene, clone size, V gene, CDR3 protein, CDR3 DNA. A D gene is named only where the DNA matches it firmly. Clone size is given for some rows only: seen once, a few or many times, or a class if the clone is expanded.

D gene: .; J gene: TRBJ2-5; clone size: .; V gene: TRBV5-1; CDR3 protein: CASSLADFQETQYF; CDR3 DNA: TGCGCCAGCAGCTTGGCTGATTTCCAAGAGACCCAGTACTTC
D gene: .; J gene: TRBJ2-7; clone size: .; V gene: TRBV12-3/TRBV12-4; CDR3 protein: CASSPHTGEQYF; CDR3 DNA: TGTGCCAGCAGTCCCCACACGGGTGAGCAGTACTTC
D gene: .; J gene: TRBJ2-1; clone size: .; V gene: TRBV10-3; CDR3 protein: CAISDLEGGSYNEQSF; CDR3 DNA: TGTGCCATCAGTGATCTGGAGGGGGGCTCCTACAATGAGCAGTCCTTC
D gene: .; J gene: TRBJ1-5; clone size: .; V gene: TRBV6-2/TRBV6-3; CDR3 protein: CASGPGDSNQPQHF; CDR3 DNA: TGTGCCAGCGGCCCCGGGGATAGCAATCAGCCCCAGCATTTT
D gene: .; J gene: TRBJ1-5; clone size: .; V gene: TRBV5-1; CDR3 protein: CASRTWESQPQHF; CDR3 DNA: TGCGCCAGTAGGACATGGGAATCTCAGCCCCAGCATTTT
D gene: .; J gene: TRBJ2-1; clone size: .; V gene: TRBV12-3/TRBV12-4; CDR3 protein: CGSKEMSSYYEQFF; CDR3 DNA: TGTGGCAGCAAGGAGATGAGCTCCTACTATGAGCAGTTCTTC
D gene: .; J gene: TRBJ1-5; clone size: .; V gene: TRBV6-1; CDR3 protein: CASTSAYSNQPQHF; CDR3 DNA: TGTGCCAGCACGTCGGCATATAGCAATCAGCCCCAGCATTTT
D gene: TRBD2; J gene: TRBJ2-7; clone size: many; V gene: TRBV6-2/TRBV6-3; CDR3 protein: CASSYGPSGANEQYF; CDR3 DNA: TGTGCCAGCAGTTACGGCCCTAGCGGGGCTAACGAGCAGTACTTC
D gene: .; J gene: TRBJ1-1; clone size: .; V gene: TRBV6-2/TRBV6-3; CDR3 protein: CASSYLDSNTEVFF; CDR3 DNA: TGTGCCAGCAGTTACCTCGATTCTAATACTGAAGTTTTCTTT
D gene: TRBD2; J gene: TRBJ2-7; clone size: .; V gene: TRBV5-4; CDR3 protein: CASSSESASGSRQYF; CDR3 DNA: TGTGCCAGCAGCTCGGAATCGGCTAGCGGGAGCAGGCAGTACTTC
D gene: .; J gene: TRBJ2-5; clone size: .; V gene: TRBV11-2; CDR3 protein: CASSLESNSVMETQYF; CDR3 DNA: TGTGCCAGCAGCTTAGAATCCAACAGTGTCATGGAGACCCAGTATTTC
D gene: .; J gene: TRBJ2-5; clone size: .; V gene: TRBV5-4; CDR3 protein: CTSSLDMGAETQYF; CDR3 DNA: TGTACCAGCAGCTTGGACATGGGGGCAGAGACCCAGTACTTC
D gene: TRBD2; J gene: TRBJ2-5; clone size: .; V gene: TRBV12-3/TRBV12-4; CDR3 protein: CARSPTGTSRLQETQYF; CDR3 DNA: TGTGCCAGAAGCCCCACCGGGACTAGCAGACTCCAAGAGACCCAGTACTTC
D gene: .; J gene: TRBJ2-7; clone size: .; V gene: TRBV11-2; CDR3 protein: CAKSSGRLYAREQYF; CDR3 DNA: TGTGCCAAGAGCTCCGGACGGCTTTACGCGCGCGAGCAGTACTTC
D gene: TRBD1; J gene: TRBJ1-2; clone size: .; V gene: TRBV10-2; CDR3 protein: CACNPGQGASYTF; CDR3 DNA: TGCGCATGCAATCCGGGACAGGGTGCGAGCTACACCTTC
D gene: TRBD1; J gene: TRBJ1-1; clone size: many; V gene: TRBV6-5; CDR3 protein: CASSYSPTGMGTEAFF; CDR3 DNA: TGTGCCAGCAGTTACTCGCCGACAGGGATGGGGACTGAAGCTTTCTTT
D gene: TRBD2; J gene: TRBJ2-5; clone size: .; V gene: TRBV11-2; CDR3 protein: CASGSGLTAETQYF; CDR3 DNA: TGTGCCAGCGGCTCGGGACTAACTGCGGAGACCCAGTACTTC
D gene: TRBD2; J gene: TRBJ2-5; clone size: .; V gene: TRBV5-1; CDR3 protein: CASGSLAGGGVGETQYF; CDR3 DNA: TGCGCCAGCGGCTCCTTAGCGGGAGGAGGGGTCGGAGAGACCCAGTACTTC
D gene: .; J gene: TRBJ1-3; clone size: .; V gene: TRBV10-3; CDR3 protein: CASNRGSERSGNAIYF; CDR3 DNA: TGTGCCTCCAATAGGGGGTCGGAAAGATCTGGAAACGCCATATATTTT
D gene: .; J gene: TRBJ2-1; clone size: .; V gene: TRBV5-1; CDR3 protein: CASSLVEDYTYNEQFF; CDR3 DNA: TGCGCCAGCAGCTTGGTGGAGGACTACACATACAATGAGCAGTTCTTC
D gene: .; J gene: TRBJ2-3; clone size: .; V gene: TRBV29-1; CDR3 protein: CSVGPAGGTDTQYF; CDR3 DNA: TGCAGCGTTGGACCAGCTGGAGGCACAGATACGCAGTATTTT
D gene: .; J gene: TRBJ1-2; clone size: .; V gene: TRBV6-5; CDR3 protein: CATSSAGSMADGYTF; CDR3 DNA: TGTGCCACTAGCTCCGCAGGGTCGATGGCAGATGGCTACACCTTC
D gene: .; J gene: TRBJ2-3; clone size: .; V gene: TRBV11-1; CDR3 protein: CVSSPRTRDTQYF; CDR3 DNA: TGTGTCAGCAGCCCCCGGACTCGGGATACGCAGTATTTT
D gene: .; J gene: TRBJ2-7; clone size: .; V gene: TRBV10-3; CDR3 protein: CAISEPGIGSYEQYF; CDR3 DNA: TGTGCCATCAGTGAGCCCGGGATAGGGTCCTACGAGCAGTACTTC
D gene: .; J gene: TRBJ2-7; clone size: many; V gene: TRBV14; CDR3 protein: CASSLPSSYEQYF; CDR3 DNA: TGTGCCAGCAGCCTACCATCATCCTACGAGCAGTACTTC
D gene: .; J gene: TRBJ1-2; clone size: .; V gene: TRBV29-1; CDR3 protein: CSVGGGIYTF; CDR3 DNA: TGCAGCGTTGGGGGGGGAATCTACACCTTC
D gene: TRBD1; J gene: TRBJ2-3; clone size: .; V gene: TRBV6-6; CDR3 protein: CASNRDRATDMQYF; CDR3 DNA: TGTGCCAGCAACCGGGACAGGGCCACAGATATGCAGTATTTT
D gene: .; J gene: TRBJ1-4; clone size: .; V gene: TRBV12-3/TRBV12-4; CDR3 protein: CASSSPRQGSEKPFF; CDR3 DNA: TGTGCCAGCTCATCGCCCCGGCAGGGGAGTGAAAAACCGTTTTTT
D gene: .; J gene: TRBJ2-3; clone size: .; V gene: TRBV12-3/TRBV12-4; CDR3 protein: CASRSGYGTDTQYF; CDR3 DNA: TGTGCCAGCAGATCAGGGTACGGCACAGATACGCAGTATTTT
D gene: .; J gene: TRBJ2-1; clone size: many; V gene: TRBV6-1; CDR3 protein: CAIVSSSYNEQFF; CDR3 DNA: TGTGCCATAGTTTCTTCCTCCTACAATGAGCAGTTCTTC
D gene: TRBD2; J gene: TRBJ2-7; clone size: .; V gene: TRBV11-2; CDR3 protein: CASSAGTRGCEQYF; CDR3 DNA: TGTGCCAGCAGCGCGGGGACTAGGGGGTGCGAGCAGTACTTC
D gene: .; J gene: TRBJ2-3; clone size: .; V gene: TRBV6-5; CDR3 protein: CASSCSGKEWDTQYF; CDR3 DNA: TGTGCCAGCAGTTGCTCGGGGAAGGAATGGGATACGCAGTATTTT
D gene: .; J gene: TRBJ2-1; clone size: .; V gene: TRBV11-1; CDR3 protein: CASSLLTGADRSYNERFF; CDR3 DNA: TGTGCCAGCAGCTTACTCACTGGCGCGGATCGCTCCTACAATGAGCGGTTCTTC
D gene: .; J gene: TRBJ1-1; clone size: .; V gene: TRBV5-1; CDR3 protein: CTSSLGTSNTEAFF; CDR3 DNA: TGCACCAGCAGCTTGGGGACGTCCAACACTGAAGCTTTCTTT
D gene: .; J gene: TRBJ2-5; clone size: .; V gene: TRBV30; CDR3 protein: CAYDPSGESQYF; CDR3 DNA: TGTGCCTACGATCCCTCAGGGGAGAGCCAGTACTTC
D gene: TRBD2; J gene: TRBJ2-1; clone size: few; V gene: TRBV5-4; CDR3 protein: CASSLGGRVGNNEQFF; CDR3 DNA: TGTGCCAGCAGCTTGGGCGGGAGGGTTGGTAACAATGAGCAGTTCTTC
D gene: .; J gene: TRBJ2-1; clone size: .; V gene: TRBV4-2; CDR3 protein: CASSQEPRTNGNNEQFF; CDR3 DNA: TGTGCCAGCAGCCAAGAGCCCCGGACTAATGGAAATAATGAGCAGTTCTTC
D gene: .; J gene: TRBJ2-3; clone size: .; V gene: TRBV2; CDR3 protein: CASSEYGQAQDTQYF; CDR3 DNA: TGTGCCAGCAGTGAATATGGGCAGGCCCAAGATACGCAGTATTTT
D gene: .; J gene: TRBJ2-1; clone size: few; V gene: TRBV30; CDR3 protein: CAWSLTDSRRAFF; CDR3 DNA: TGTGCCTGGAGTCTTACGGACTCCAGGCGGGCGTTCTTC
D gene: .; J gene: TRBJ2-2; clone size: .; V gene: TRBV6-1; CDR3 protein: CASIEVPTSLPGELFF; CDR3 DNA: TGTGCCAGCATTGAAGTCCCCACAAGCTTACCAGGGGAGCTGTTTTTT
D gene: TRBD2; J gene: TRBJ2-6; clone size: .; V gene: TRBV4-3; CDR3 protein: CASSPKILWGRASSGANVLTF; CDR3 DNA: TGCGCCAGCAGCCCGAAGATCCTCTGGGGGAGGGCAAGCTCTGGGGCCAACGTACTGACTTTC
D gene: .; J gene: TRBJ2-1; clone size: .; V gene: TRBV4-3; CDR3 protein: CTSSQEFVGLENFYNKQFF; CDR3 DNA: TGCACCAGCAGCCAAGAATTCGTGGGGTTAGAGAACTTCTACAATAAGCAGTTCTTC
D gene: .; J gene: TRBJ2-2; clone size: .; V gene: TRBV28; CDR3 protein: CASSFVGELFF; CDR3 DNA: TGTGCCAGCAGTTTCGTGGGGGAGCTGTTTTTT
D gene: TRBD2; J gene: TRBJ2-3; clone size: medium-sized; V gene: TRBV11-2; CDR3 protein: CASSLDRLAGVNTQYF; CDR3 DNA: TGTGCCAGCAGCTTAGATCGCCTAGCGGGAGTGAATACGCAGTATTTT